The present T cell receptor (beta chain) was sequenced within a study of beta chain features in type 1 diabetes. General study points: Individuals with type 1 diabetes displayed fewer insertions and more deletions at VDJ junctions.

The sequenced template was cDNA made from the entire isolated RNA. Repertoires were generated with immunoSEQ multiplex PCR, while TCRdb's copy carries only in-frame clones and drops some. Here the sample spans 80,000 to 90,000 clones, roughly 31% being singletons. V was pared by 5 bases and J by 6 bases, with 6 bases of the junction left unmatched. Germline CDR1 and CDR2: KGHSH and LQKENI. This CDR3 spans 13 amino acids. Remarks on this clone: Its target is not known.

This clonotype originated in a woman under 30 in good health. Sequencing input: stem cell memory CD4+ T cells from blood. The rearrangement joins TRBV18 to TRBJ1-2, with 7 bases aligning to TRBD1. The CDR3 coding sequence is TGTGCCAGCTCATCGGACAGGCGGAATGGCTACACCTTC. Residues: CASSSDRRNGYTF.